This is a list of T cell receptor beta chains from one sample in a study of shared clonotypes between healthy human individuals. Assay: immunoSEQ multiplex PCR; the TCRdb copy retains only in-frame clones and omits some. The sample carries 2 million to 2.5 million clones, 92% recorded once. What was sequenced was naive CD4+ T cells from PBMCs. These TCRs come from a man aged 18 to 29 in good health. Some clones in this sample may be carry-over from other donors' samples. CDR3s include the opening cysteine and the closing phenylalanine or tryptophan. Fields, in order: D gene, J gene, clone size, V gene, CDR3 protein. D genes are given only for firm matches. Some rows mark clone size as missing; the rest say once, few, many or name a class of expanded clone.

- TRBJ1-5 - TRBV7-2 CASSLNQSPQHF
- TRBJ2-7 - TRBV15 CATSPRGPSYEQYF
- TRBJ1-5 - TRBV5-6 CASSLGGVRQPQHF
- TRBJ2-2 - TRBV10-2 CASMTLLNTGELFF
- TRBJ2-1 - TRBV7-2 CASSAASQVYNEQFF
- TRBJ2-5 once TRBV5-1 CASSLATGKETQYF
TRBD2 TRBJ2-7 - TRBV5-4 CASSPSGRRAYEQYF
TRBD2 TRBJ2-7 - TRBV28 CASSLWTSGEYEQYF
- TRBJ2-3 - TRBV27 CASSTRTDPDTQYF
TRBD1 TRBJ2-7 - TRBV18 CASSLGPVGTGGYEQYF
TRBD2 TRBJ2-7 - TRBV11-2 CASSLDRTSGAYEQYF
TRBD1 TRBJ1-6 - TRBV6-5 CASSRTGVNNSPLHF
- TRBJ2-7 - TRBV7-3 CASSLGGSRGEQYF
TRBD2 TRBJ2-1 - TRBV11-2 CASSRLAGTYNEQFF
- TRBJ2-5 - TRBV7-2 CASSFRDPQETQYF
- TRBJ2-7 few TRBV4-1 CASSQADTDSYEQYF
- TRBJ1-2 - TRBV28 CASSLSGYYGYTF
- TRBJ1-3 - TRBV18 CASSPGFSGNTIYF
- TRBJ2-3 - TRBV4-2 CASSRDFTDTQYF
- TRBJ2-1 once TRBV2 CASTPRGQNNEQFF
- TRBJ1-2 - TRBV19 CASKPQDFKTYDYGYTF
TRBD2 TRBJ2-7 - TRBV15 CATSRGFVREGYEQYF
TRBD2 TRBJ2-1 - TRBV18 CASSPPSRLAGVNEQFF
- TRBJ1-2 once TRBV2 CASRAQGGSRGYTF
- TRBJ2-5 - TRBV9 CASSVRAKETQYF
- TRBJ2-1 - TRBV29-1 CSVSRDPSYNEQFF